What follows describes a single T cell receptor beta chain. This CDR3 is 15 amino acids long. Germline lookup yields CDR1 SGHRS and CDR2 YFSETQ. Trimming took 0 bases from V and 1 from J, leaving 10 bases between them. The sample originates from a study of control samples from healthy donors and cancer patients. Clones were sequenced by immunoSEQ multiplex PCR, and TCRdb holds only the in-frame ones, with some missing. This table holds 100,000 to 150,000 clones, approximately 90% found once. The gene calls are TRBV5-1 and TRBJ1-1; D not certain. This receptor was taken from a man in his late teens or twenties in good health. The sample comprised blood. The DNA of the CDR3 is TGCGCCAGCAGCTTGGCCTACTTTGGGAACACTGAAGCTTTCTTT. It is translated as CASSLAYFGNTEAFF.